This is a list of T cell receptor beta chains from one sample in a study of cytomegalovirus exposure and HLA in healthy donors. Repertoires were generated with immunoSEQ multiplex PCR, while TCRdb's copy carries only in-frame clones and drops some. The sample includes around 80,000 clones, 65% to 75% seen only once; the top ten take about 8.6%. Sample: PBMCs. These receptors were collected from a man aged 40-55 years in good health and CMV-seropositive. Each CDR3 is given with its conserved first and last residue. The order of the fields is clone size, D gene, V gene, J gene, CDR3 DNA, CDR3 protein. D genes are given only for firm matches. Some rows mark clone size as missing; the rest say once, few, many or name a class of expanded clone.

NA	NA	TRBV28	TRBJ1-2	TGTGCCAGCAGCCCCGGACAGAGCTATGGCTACACCTTC	CASSPGQSYGYTF
NA	TRBD2	TRBV15	TRBJ2-7	TGTGCCACCAGTAACCAGCGGGGGAGGAACTCCTACGAGCAGTACTTC	CATSNQRGRNSYEQYF
NA	TRBD1	TRBV15	TRBJ2-7	TGTGCCACCAGCAGAGAGGACAGGGATAGCGAGCAGTACTTC	CATSREDRDSEQYF
few	NA	TRBV2	TRBJ2-5	TGTGCCAGTAAAGTGGGCATAACCGGGGTTCGGACCCAGTACTTC	CASKVGITGVRTQYF
NA	TRBD2	TRBV15	TRBJ2-3	TGTGCCACCAGCAGACGTGGACTAGCGAGCAGCACAGATACGCAGTATTTT	CATSRRGLASSTDTQYF
NA	NA	TRBV28	TRBJ2-1	TGTGCCAGCAGTTTCGTCGGCAATGAGCAGTTCTTC	CASSFVGNEQFF
few	NA	TRBV2	TRBJ2-5	TGTGCCAGCAGTGAATTGGAGGGCGAGACCCAGTACTTC	CASSELEGETQYF
NA	TRBD1	TRBV7-3	TRBJ1-1	TGTGCCAGCAGCTTACATCGGGACAGGGGGCAGAGGGGTGAAGCTTTCTTT	CASSLHRDRGQRGEAFF
NA	TRBD1	TRBV11-2	TRBJ1-5	TGTGCCAGCAGCTCGGTTCAGGGGGCGAGCAATCAGCCCCAGCATTTT	CASSSVQGASNQPQHF
once	TRBD1	TRBV19	TRBJ2-7	TGTGCCAGTAGCGGTGGGACAGGGTTGAACGAGCAGTACTTC	CASSGGTGLNEQYF
once	TRBD2	TRBV4-2	TRBJ2-5	TGTGCCAGCAGCCAAGGCCAGCGGGAGGGCGAGGAGACCCAGTACTTC	CASSQGQREGEETQYF
few	NA	TRBV7-6	TRBJ2-5	TGTGCCAGCAGCCCCTTCCAAGAGACCCAGTACTTC	CASSPFQETQYF
NA	TRBD2	TRBV2	TRBJ2-5	TGTGCCAGCAGAAGGGGCGGGGGGGTCCAAGAGACCCAGTACTTC	CASRRGGGVQETQYF
NA	NA	TRBV5-4	TRBJ2-7	TGTGCCAGCAGCTCCGTCGGGAACACCTACGAGCAGTACTTC	CASSSVGNTYEQYF
NA	TRBD2	TRBV7-9	TRBJ2-7	TGTGCCAGCAGCTGGTCGGGGGGGCGTAACTACGAGCAGTACTTC	CASSWSGGRNYEQYF
NA	NA	TRBV6-5	TRBJ1-5	TGTGCCAGCAGCCGTTCGGAGGATCAGCCCCAGCATTTT	CASSRSEDQPQHF
few	NA	TRBV15	TRBJ2-7	TGTGCCACCAGCAGCGGACTCCCTAGCTCCTACGAGCAGTACTTC	CATSSGLPSSYEQYF
few	NA	TRBV6-5	TRBJ1-5	TGTGCCAGCAGCCGAGACAGCCTAATTAATCAGCCCCAGCATTTT	CASSRDSLINQPQHF
once	NA	TRBV2	TRBJ2-2	TGTGCCAGCAGTGAACGGATGAGGGGGGAGCTGTTTTTT	CASSERMRGELFF
NA	TRBD2	TRBV9	TRBJ2-5	TGTGCCAGCAGCGAGGGACCGGGGGGGCGAGAGACCCAGTACTTC	CASSEGPGGRETQYF
once	NA	TRBV30	TRBJ1-1	TGTGCCTGGAGTGTTTATGGGATTTGGAGGGACACTGAAGCTTTCTTT	CAWSVYGIWRDTEAFF
NA	TRBD1	TRBV28	TRBJ1-5	TGTGCCAGCAGGCGGCAGGGGGCTCAGCCCCAGCATTTT	CASRRQGAQPQHF
few	TRBD1	TRBV6-1	TRBJ1-1	TGTGCCAGCAGCATCGACAGGGGGCAGAGGACTTTCTTT	CASSIDRGQRTFF
NA	NA	TRBV10-3	TRBJ1-3	TGTGCCATCAGTGTTACCGCAACTAAGCCTGGAAACACCATATATTTT	CAISVTATKPGNTIYF
NA	NA	TRBV29-1	TRBJ2-7	TGCAGCGTTGGTGGGGCCTTCGGGGAGCAGTACTTC	CSVGGAFGEQYF
NA	NA	TRBV19	TRBJ1-5	TGTGCCAGTAGTATCGCGGGGATTTTAGGTCAGCCCCAGCATTTT	CASSIAGILGQPQHF
NA	NA	TRBV28	TRBJ2-3	TGTGCCAGCAGCGGGGGACAGACCCCCACAGATACGCAGTATTTT	CASSGGQTPTDTQYF
few	NA	TRBV27	TRBJ2-6	TGTGCCAGCAGTTTAGCAGGGTACGGGGCCAACGTCCTGACTTTC	CASSLAGYGANVLTF
NA	NA	TRBV4-3	TRBJ2-1	TGCGCCAGCAGCCTGCAGCAGGGCAATGAGCAGTTCTTC	CASSLQQGNEQFF
NA	TRBD2	TRBV5-1	TRBJ2-5	TGCGCCAGCAGCTTGGGCCAACGGGAGGGGGAGACCCGGTACTTC	CASSLGQREGETRYF
NA	NA	TRBV2	TRBJ2-7	TGTGCCAGCAGGGGCCTTGGTCAATCCTACGAGCAGTACTTC	CASRGLGQSYEQYF
NA	TRBD1	TRBV30	TRBJ2-5	TGTGCCTGGAGGACAGGGCAATCAGAGACCCAGTACTTC	CAWRTGQSETQYF
few	TRBD2	TRBV29-1	TRBJ2-3	TGCAGCGTTGAAAGAACTAGCGGGAGGGCCTCCCTGCCAGATACGCAGTATTTT	CSVERTSGRASLPDTQYF
NA	TRBD1	TRBV6-1	TRBJ1-2	TGTGCCAGCAGTGACGAGGTCACAGGGGGCGGCGGCTATGGCTACACCTTC	CASSDEVTGGGGYGYTF
NA	TRBD2	TRBV7-9	TRBJ2-2	TGTGCCAGCAGCTACCGGGCAGGGAGGGTTGACACCGGGGAGCTGTTTTTT	CASSYRAGRVDTGELFF
NA	TRBD1	TRBV18	TRBJ2-7	TGTGCCAGCTCAGCCGGGACAGGGACGAGAGAGCAGTACTTC	CASSAGTGTREQYF
NA	TRBD1	TRBV7-6	TRBJ2-5	TGTGCCAGCAGCAAAACGACAGGGGGGGGAGAGACCCAGTACTTC	CASSKTTGGGETQYF
NA	TRBD1	TRBV11-2	TRBJ1-1	TGTGCCAGCAGTCTCCCCCGGGACAGGGAATTGTCTGAAGCTTTCTTT	CASSLPRDRELSEAFF
NA	NA	TRBV27	TRBJ2-3	TGTGCCAGCAGTCCCCTAGGGGGAGATACGCAGTATTTT	CASSPLGGDTQYF
NA	NA	TRBV6-5	TRBJ2-6	TGTGCCAGCAGGGGGGGAGATGCCGGGGCCAACGTCCTGACTTTC	CASRGGDAGANVLTF
NA	NA	TRBV11-2	TRBJ1-5	TGTGCCAGCAGCTTAGAGGTGGGGCGGATCAATCAGCCCCAGCATTTT	CASSLEVGRINQPQHF
few	NA	TRBV9	TRBJ2-3	TGTGCCAGCAGCGTAGGACCCGGAGCAGATACGCAGTATTTT	CASSVGPGADTQYF
few	NA	TRBV5-6	TRBJ1-4	TGTGCCAGCAGCTCGGGGTCTTTTAATGAAAAACTGTTTTTT	CASSSGSFNEKLFF
NA	NA	TRBV6-6	TRBJ2-2	TGTGCCATCTGGGGGCAGAACACCGGGGAGCTGTTTTTT	CAIWGQNTGELFF
NA	NA	TRBV7-9	TRBJ1-1	TGTGCCAGCAGCTTACCAGTTGGGGACTCTGAAGCTTTCTTT	CASSLPVGDSEAFF
NA	TRBD1	TRBV5-8	TRBJ1-5	TGTGCCAGCAGCTTGGGGGCAGGGGGAAGGCGCAATCAGCCCCAGCATTTT	CASSLGAGGRRNQPQHF
NA	NA	TRBV7-8	TRBJ2-1	TGTGCCAGCACCCCTGGCGGGGATTACAATGAGCAGTTCTTC	CASTPGGDYNEQFF
NA	NA	TRBV9	TRBJ1-1	TGTGCCAGCAGCGTAGATCAGGGTAGGCTGAACACTGAAGCTTTCTTT	CASSVDQGRLNTEAFF
NA	TRBD2	TRBV5-1	TRBJ2-1	TGCGCCAGCAGCACTACCATAGCGGGACCCTCCTACAATGAGCAGTTCTTC	CASSTTIAGPSYNEQFF
NA	TRBD2	TRBV5-1	TRBJ2-1	TGCGCCAGCAGCCCGACTAGCGGGAGCAACAATGAGCAGTTCTTC	CASSPTSGSNNEQFF
few	NA	TRBV7-2	TRBJ2-3	TGTGCCAGCAGCTTTGCGGGGGCCAGCACAGATACGCAGTATTTT	CASSFAGASTDTQYF